Sequencing of this T cell receptor beta chain was carried out in a study of low-dose radiotherapy and immunotherapy resistance in tumors. The wider study: Each fraction for Cohort 1 was 0.5 Gy, given every 2 weeks, and the total came to 6.5 Gy.

Gene-specific TRAV and TRBV primers were used for first-strand cDNA, covering alpha and beta chains. With a constant-region primer and a V-primer adapter, TCRs were subjected to about 20 PCR cycles of amplification. Amplifying the isolated mRNA was done by in vitro transcription. A single record per CDR3 protein comes from TCRdb applying MiXCR to the reads. This table has tens of thousands of distinct CDR3 sequences, roughly 30% appearing once. CDR1 and CDR2 from the germline V gene are SGHRS and YFSETQ. V shed 4 bases, J shed 10 bases, and the junction held 7 bases outside the gene matches. This CDR3 contains 13 residues. The time point denotes: before trial treatment.

The sequencing here drew on PBMCs, taken before treatment. The receptor comes from a female donor with ovarian cancer. The J gene is TRBJ2-1, the V gene TRBV5-1, with TRBD2 matching 8 bases. The CDR3 region has the DNA TGCGCCAGCAGCCTGTCGACTAGCGTCGAGCAGTTCTTC. Its translation: CASSLSTSVEQFF. Looking up the rest from reference TRBV5-1 and TRBJ2-1 gives the full variable domain: KAGVTQTPRYLIKTRGQQVTLSCSPISGHRSVSWYQQTPGQGLQFLFEYFSETQRNKGNFPGRFSGRQFSNSRSEMNVSTLELGDSALYLCASSLSTSVEQFFGPGTRLTVL.